This T cell receptor (beta chain) was observed in a study of shared clonotypes between healthy human individuals. On the study more broadly: Per donor, CD8 memory used one plate, CD8 naive used two, CD4 memory used three and CD4 naive used three. Findings and caveats of the study: Non-shared clonotypes were found to have lower generation probabilities than the clonotypes that were shared by all four of the sorted-subset donors.

Generated by immunoSEQ multiplex PCR, the TCRdb table keeps only in-frame clones and is missing some. The sample carries around 1.6 million clones, 95% to 99% recorded once. Participating donors were healthy, HIV-negative adults free of recent acute infections or vaccinations. Every donor was a Caucasian adult from Nashville, Tennessee. V shed 4 bases and J shed 12 bases, with 15 bases lying between them. Germline lookup yields CDR1 SNHLY and CDR2 FYNNEI. This CDR3 region has 12 residues. Comment on this clone: The antigen is unknown.

The V call is TRBV2, the J call TRBJ1-2; possible D gene TRBD1, 6 bases. The source is a man aged 25 to 40 in good health. Sequences were obtained from naive CD4+ T cells sorted from blood. The subset here: CD45RA+ positively selected. The CDR3 reads CASSGGTPPHTF. For the CDR3, the DNA is TGTGCCAGCAGTGGAGGGACACCTCCTCACACCTTC.